This TCR beta chain stems from a study of shared clonotypes between healthy human individuals. Regarding the study as a whole: The study found lower generation probabilities in non-shared clonotypes than in those shared by all four donors.

A CD45RA+ naive subset and a CD45RA-negative memory subset were split from CD4+ cells. There are 13 residues in the CDR3. V lost 0 bases, J lost 6 bases, and 7 bases lay in between. Germline CDR1 is SGHRS and CDR2 is YFSETQ. In the original workflow: Filtering differed for immunoSEQ, which gave only junction sequences without quality scores. Clones were read by immunoSEQ multiplex PCR, and TCRdb kept only the in-frame ones, dropping some. V and J calls and clone size are given by that table; D and trimming were obtained from the DNA. The profile shows millions of clones, 95% of them singletons. This clone occurred once. Its antigen is still unknown. Additional DNA sequences in this sample encode the identical CDR3.

The clonotype comes from a man between 18 and 29 years old in good health. The chain employs TRBV5-1 and TRBJ2-1; D might be TRBD2 (5 bases). Specimen: naive CD4+ T cells sorted from blood. Subset specified: CD45RA+ positively selected. CDR3 bases: TGCGCCAGCAGCTTGGTGGACTCCAATGAGCAGTTCTTC. Protein product: CASSLVDSNEQFF. Full variable domain (outside the CDR3, taken from reference TRBV5-1 and TRBJ2-1): KAGVTQTPRYLIKTRGQQVTLSCSPISGHRSVSWYQQTPGQGLQFLFEYFSETQRNKGNFPGRFSGRQFSNSRSEMNVSTLELGDSALYLCASSLVDSNEQFFGPGTRLTVL.